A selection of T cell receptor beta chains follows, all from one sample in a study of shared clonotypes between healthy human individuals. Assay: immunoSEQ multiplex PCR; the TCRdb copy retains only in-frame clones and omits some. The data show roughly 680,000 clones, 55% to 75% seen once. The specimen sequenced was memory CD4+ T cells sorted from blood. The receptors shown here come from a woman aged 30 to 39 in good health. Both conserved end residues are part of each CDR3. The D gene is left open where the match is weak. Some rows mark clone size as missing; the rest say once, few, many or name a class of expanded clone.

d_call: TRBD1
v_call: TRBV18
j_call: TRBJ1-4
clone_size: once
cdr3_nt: TGTGCCAGCTCACCACCAAAACAGGGGGCAACTAATGAAAAACTGTTTTTT
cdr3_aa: CASSPPKQGATNEKLFF

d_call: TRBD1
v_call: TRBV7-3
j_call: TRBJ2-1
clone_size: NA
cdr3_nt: TGTGCCAGCAGCTTAGGGACAGGGTTGTACAATGAGCAGTTCTTC
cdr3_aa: CASSLGTGLYNEQFF

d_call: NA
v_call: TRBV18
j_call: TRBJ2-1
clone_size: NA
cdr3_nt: TGTGCCAGCTCATACGCACAGGGCCTGCAGTTCTTC
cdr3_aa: CASSYAQGLQFF

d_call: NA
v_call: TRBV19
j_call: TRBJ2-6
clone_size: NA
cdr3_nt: TGTGCCAGTAGTACAGGCTCTGGGGCCAACGTCCTGACTTTC
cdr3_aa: CASSTGSGANVLTF

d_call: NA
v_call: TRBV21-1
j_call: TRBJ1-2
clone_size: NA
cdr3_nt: TGTGCCAGCAGCAAAGGTACAGGGTGGTCCTATGGCTACACCTTC
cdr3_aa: CASSKGTGWSYGYTF

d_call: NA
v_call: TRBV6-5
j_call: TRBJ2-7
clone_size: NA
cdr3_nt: TGTGCCAGCAGTGAACCCAGGGTCGCCTACGAGCAGTACTTC
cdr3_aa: CASSEPRVAYEQYF

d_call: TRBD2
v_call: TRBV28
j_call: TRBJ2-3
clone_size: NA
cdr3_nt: TGTGCCAGCAGTCCGTTAACTAGCGGGAGGGCCATGGATACGCAGTATTTT
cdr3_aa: CASSPLTSGRAMDTQYF

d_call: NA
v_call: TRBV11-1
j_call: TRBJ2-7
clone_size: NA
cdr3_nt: TGTGCCAGCAGCTTACATGGGGCGGATCCCACCTACGAGCAGTACTTC
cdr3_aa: CASSLHGADPTYEQYF

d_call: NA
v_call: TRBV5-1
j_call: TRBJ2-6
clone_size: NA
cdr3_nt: TGCGCCAGCAGCTTGGGACAGGCTGGGGCCAACGTCCTGACTTTC
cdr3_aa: CASSLGQAGANVLTF

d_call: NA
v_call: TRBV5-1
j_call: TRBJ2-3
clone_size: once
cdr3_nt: TGCGCCAGCAGCTTGGGCAGGACAGATACGCAGTATTTT
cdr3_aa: CASSLGRTDTQYF

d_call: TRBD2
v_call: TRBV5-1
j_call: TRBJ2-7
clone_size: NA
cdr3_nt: TGCGCCAGCAGCTTGGAGGCGGGAGGTACCTACGAGCAGTACTTC
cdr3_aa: CASSLEAGGTYEQYF

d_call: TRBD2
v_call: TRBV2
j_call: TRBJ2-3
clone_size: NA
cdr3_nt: TGTGCCAGCATTTCGAGGTGGGAGGGTACGCAGTATTTT
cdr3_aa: CASISRWEGTQYF

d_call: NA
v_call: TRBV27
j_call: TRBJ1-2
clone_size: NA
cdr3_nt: TGTGCCAGCAGTTTTAGGGGGGCTGGTGGCTACACCTTC
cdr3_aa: CASSFRGAGGYTF

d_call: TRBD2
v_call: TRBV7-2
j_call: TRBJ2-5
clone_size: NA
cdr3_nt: TGTGCCAGCAGCACCCTGGTCTTAGCGGGAGACGAGACCCAGTACTTC
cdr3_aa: CASSTLVLAGDETQYF

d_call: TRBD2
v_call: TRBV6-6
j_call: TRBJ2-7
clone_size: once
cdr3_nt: TGTGCCAGCAGACGACTAGCGGAAACCTACGAGCAGTACTTC
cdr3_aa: CASRRLAETYEQYF

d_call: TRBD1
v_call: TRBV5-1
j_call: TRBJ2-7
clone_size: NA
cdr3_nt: TGCGCCAGCAGTTTGACAGGGGGTGGAGAGCAGTACTTC
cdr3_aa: CASSLTGGGEQYF